This T cell receptor beta chain emerged from a study of early T cells in non-severe SARS-CoV-2 infection. There are 16 residues in the CDR3. Trimming pared 2 bases from V and 4 bases from J, leaving 17 bases between. Germline values: CDR1 SGDLS, CDR2 YYNGEE. Individual cDNA molecules received unique molecular identifiers during library preparation. TCRdb processed the 5' RACE reads anew with MiXCR; each CDR3 protein has one entry. The table has about 64,000 distinct CDR3 sequences, 8.8% seen once; the top ten hold 13%. The genes are TRBV9 and TRBJ2-3; TRBD2 is a possible D gene (6 bases). The receptor was derived from an adult who was a healthcare worker with PCR-confirmed SARS-CoV-2 infection or an uninfected control (not recorded which). The material was whole blood, obtained at baseline. CDR3 sequence reads: CASSVGPTSPADTQYF. CDR3 in DNA: TGTGCCAGCAGCGTCGGTCCCACTAGCCCGGCAGATACGCAGTATTTT.